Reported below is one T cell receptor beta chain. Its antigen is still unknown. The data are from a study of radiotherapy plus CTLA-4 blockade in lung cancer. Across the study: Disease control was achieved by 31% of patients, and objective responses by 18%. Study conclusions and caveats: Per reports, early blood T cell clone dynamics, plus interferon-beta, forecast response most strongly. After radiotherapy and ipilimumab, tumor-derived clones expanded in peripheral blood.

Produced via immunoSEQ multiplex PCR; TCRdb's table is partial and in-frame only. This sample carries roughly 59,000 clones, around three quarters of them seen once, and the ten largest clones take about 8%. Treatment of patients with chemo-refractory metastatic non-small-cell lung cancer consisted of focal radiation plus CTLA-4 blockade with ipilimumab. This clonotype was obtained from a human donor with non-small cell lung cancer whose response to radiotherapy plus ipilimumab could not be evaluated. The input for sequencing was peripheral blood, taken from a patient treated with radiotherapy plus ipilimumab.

DNA of the CDR3: TGTGCCATCGGAGGGACTTATAATTCACCCCTCCACTTT. This encodes CAIGGTYNSPLHF. V is TRBV10-3 and J is TRBJ1-6; a weak D match, TRBD1 (5 bases). Germline lookup yields CDR1 ENHRY and CDR2 SYGVKD. V was pared by 8 bases and J by 4 bases, with 9 bases between. There are 13 residues in the CDR3.